This T cell receptor beta chain was identified in a study of T cell responses to AZD1222 COVID-19 vaccine. This CDR3 comprises 13 residues. Trimming at V came to 0 bases and at J to 8 bases, leaving 3 bases not matched to a gene. CDR1 is ENHRY, CDR2 SYGVKD, per germline. Only in-frame clones appear in the TCRdb table, and some are missing; sequencing was by immunoSEQ multiplex PCR. The sample includes 130,000 or so clones, roughly 89% of them seen just once. The source is an adult in good health. The sample was peripheral blood, taken on day 0 of AZD1222 vaccination. V gene TRBV10-3 combines with J gene TRBJ1-2; 7 nucleotides align to TRBD1. CDR3: CAISESGGGGYTF. CDR3 coding DNA: TGTGCCATCAGTGAGTCAGGAGGGGGCGGCTACACCTTC.